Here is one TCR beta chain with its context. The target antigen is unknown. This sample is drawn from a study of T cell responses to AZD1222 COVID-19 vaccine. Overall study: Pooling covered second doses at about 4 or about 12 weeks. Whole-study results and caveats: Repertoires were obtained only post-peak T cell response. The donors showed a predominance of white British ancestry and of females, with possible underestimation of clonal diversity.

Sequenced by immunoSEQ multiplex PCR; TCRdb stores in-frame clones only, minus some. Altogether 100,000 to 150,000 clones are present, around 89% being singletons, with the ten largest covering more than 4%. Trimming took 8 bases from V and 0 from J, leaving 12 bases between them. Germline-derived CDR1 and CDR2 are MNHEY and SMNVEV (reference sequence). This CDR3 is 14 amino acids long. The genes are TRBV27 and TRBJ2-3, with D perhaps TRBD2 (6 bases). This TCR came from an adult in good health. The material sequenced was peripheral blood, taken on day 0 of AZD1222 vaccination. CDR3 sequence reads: CASYGGHSTDTQYF. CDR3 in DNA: TGTGCCAGCTACGGAGGGCATAGCACAGATACGCAGTATTTT.